The subject of this entry is one T cell receptor beta chain. TCR beta CDR3 regions were amplified from RNA transcripts. A set of HTBI primers served as the primers for a first-round RT-PCR of the TCR CDR3. From the multiplex PCR reads, TCRdb called clonotypes with MiXCR, one entry per CDR3 protein. The table lists approximately 400,000 distinct CDR3 sequences, 15% to 18% of them singletons. CDR3 length: 13 residues. Trimming cost V 4 bases and J 6 bases, with 11 bases left between them. Germline lookup yields CDR1 SEHNR and CDR2 FQNEAQ (reference sequence). This record belongs to a study of T cells in Graves' hyperthyroidism and ophthalmopathy.

The sample was blood. The chain couples TRBV7-9 to TRBJ2-3, with a tentative D call TRBD2 (6 bases). The receptor was isolated from a young woman with Graves' hyperthyroidism. The CDR3 DNA reads as TGTGCCAGCAGCTCACGGGGGAGGGATACGCAGTATTTT. Translation gives CASSSRGRDTQYF.